What follows are 13 T cell receptor beta chains derived from one specimen sequenced in a study of T cells in Graves' hyperthyroidism and ophthalmopathy. Researchers amplified the TCR beta CDR3 regions from RNA transcripts. Primed by the HTBI set, a first-round RT-PCR was run on the TCR CDR3. MiXCR, run by TCRdb on the multiplex PCR reads, gives a single entry per CDR3 protein. The table shows around 430,000 distinct CDR3 sequences, with about 15% occurring only once. The sample consisted of blood. All receptors derive from a young woman with Graves' hyperthyroidism.

This clonotype was seen ten or more times. The rearrangement joins TRBV3-1 to TRBJ2-1; 7 positions agree with TRBD1. CDR3 size: 13 residues. Germline V gene sequence: CDR1 LGHDT, CDR2 YNNKEL (reference sequence). V lost 1 base and J lost 8; bases outside the gene matches: 2. The CDR3 nucleotides read TGTGCCAGCAGCCAAGCACAGGGGTATGAGCAGTTCTTC. The encoded protein is CASSQAQGYEQFF.

The chain is built from TRBV5-1 and TRBJ2-1, with D unresolved. The length of the CDR3 is 20 residues. CDR1 is SGHRS and CDR2 is YFSETQ in the germline V gene. Trimming left V 4 bases short and J 0 bases short, with 26 bases between. CDR3 DNA: TGCGCCAGCAGCCTTGGATTAGGTCAACCCGGCGGATCCTCCTACAATGAGCAGTTCTTC. Translating it yields CASSLGLGQPGGSSYNEQFF.

This clonotype has a handful of counts. The chain joins TRBV5-1 to TRBJ2-1; D call uncertain. Germline V gene lookup returns CDR1 SGHRS and CDR2 YFSETQ. The CDR3 extends over 13 amino acids. V lost 2 bases to trimming and J lost 4 bases, with 7 bases between them. Written as DNA, the CDR3 is TGCGCCAGCAGCTTTGCTAAATACAATGAGCAGTTCTTC. Its protein is CASSFAKYNEQFF.

In its sample, this clonotype was seen a few times. V and J are TRBV11-2 and TRBJ1-3; 9 positions match TRBD1. The V gene end was trimmed by 5 bases and the J gene end by 5 bases; junction bases not matched to a gene: 4. CDR3 length: 14 amino acids. Germline V gene lookup returns CDR1 SGHAT and CDR2 FQNNGV. CDR3 nucleotide sequence: TGTGCCAGCAGCCCGGGACAGGGTCGAAACACCATATATTTT. Protein: CASSPGQGRNTIYF. Supplemented by reference TRBV11-2 and TRBJ1-3, the full variable domain reads EAGVAQSPRYKIIEKRQSVAFWCNPISGHATLYWYQQILGQGPKLLIQFQNNGVVDDSQLPKDRFSAERLKGVDSTLKIQPAKLEDSAVYLCASSPGQGRNTIYFGEGSWLTVV.

The chain is built from TRBV28 and TRBJ2-3; tentatively, D is TRBD2 (5 bases). Germline lookup yields CDR1 MDHEN and CDR2 SYDVKM. Trimming stripped 10 bases from V and 6 bases from J, with 14 bases between. This CDR3 has 12 amino acids. CDR3 loop: CANSPTTDTQYF. The DNA for the CDR3 is TGTGCCAACAGCCCGACTACTGATACGCAGTATTTT.

This clonotype was seen many times. J is TRBJ1-5 and V is TRBV5-1, with TRBD1 identical over 11 bases. The germline V gene encodes CDR1 SGHRS and CDR2 YFSETQ. The CDR3 is 16 amino acids. V was clipped by 0 bases and J by 7 bases; unmatched bases: 6. The CDR3 protein is CASSLDGQGAGQPQHF. The CDR3 DNA reads as TGCGCCAGCAGCTTGGACGGACAGGGGGCGGGACAGCCCCAGCATTTT.

This clonotype was counted only a few times. This could be a read error, since a much larger clone is one nucleotide away. V usage is TRBV28 and J usage is TRBJ1-5, with D uncertain. This CDR3 has 13 amino acids. Germline CDR1 and CDR2: MDHEN and SYDVKM. The DNA of the CDR3 is TGTGCCAGCGGTACGGCCAGCAATCAGCCCCAGCGTTTT. Protein product: CASGTASNQPQRF.

The genes are TRBV20-1 and TRBJ2-5; D call uncertain. The V gene lost 4 bases and the J gene lost 2 bases, with 11 bases spanning the gap. The CDR3 runs 13 residues. Germline lookup yields CDR1 DFQATT and CDR2 SNEGSKA (reference sequence). The CDR3 DNA reads as TGCAGTGCTACTCACACTAAACAAGAGACCCAGTACTTC. Translated: CSATHTKQETQYF.

There are many counts of this clonotype. CDR3 sequence reads: CASSPTSGYEQYF. The DNA of the CDR3 is TGTGCCAGCTCACCAACGAGCGGCTACGAGCAGTACTTC. J is TRBJ2-7 and V is TRBV18; TRBD2 might be the D (5 bases). Germline CDR1 KGHSH, CDR2 LQKENI. Trimming removed 2 bases from V and 3 bases from J, with 8 bases in between. The CDR3 sequence is 13 residues long.

The genes are TRBV7-8 and TRBJ2-5; TRBD2 matches at 9 bases. CDR3 length equals 16 residues. V gave up 1 base and J gave up 1 base; unmatched junction bases: 4. Looked up from germline, CDR1 is SGHVS and CDR2 is FQNEAQ. This CDR3 is CASSLVVAGAQETQYF. The CDR3 DNA is TGTGCCAGCAGCTTAGTAGTAGCGGGAGCCCAAGAGACCCAGTACTTC.

This clonotype was counted between two and nine times. The chain recombines TRBV6-1 with TRBJ2-1, with 7 bases aligning to TRBD2. This CDR3 contains 14 residues. The germline V gene has CDR1 MNHNS and CDR2 SASEGT. V gave up 4 bases and J gave up 10 bases; unmatched junction bases: 10. The CDR3 DNA reads TGTGCCAGCAGTGGCGGGACTACCCTACACGAGCAGTTCTTC. The encoded protein is CASSGGTTLHEQFF.

This chain uses TRBV5-1 with TRBJ1-5; 7 positions match TRBD1. The length of the CDR3 is 13 residues. The ends lost 8 bases at V and 5 bases at J; junction bases unmatched: 7. Germline CDR1 reads SGHRS; CDR2 reads YFSETQ. CDR3: CASRTGVDQPQHF. The CDR3, as DNA: TGCGCCAGTCGAACAGGGGTGGATCAGCCCCAGCATTTT. Filled out from reference TRBV5-1 and TRBJ1-5, the complete variable domain reads KAGVTQTPRYLIKTRGQQVTLSCSPISGHRSVSWYQQTPGQGLQFLFEYFSETQRNKGNFPGRFSGRQFSNSRSEMNVSTLELGDSALYLCASRTGVDQPQHFGDGTRLSIL.

The rearrangement uses TRBV28 and TRBJ1-3; the match to TRBD1 covers 7 bases. The junction had 10 bases not matched to a gene; V was cut back by 7 bases and J by 4 bases. Germline V gene data show CDR1 as MDHEN and CDR2 as SYDVKM. The CDR3 has 15 residues. CDR3 nucleotides: TGTGCCAGCATCTATCTCAGGGGGAGGGGAAACACCATATATTTT. Amino acids: CASIYLRGRGNTIYF. The whole variable domain, filled in from reference TRBV28 and TRBJ1-3, reads DVKVTQSSRYLVKRTGEKVFLECVQDMDHENMFWYRQDPGLGLRLIYFSYDVKMKEKGDIPEGYSVSREKKERFSLILESASTNQTSMYLCASIYLRGRGNTIYFGEGSWLTVV.